One sample yielded the 18 T cell receptor beta chains listed below, sequenced in a study of shared clonotypes between healthy human individuals. TCRdb keeps only in-frame clones here, not all; method: immunoSEQ multiplex PCR. This sample has around 690,000 clones, with around 91% found just once. The specimen was memory CD8+ T cells from PBMCs. Regarding subset: CD45RO+ cells pooled with CCR7-negative TemRA cells. The receptors were sampled from a man aged 18 to 35 in good health. Some clones in this sample may be carry-over from other donors' samples.

The chain couples TRBV7-3 to TRBJ2-5; 13 bases agree with TRBD2. Trimming at V came to 5 bases and at J to 5 bases, leaving 8 bases not matched to a gene. The CDR3 sequence is 16 residues long. The germline CDR1 and CDR2 sequences are SGHTA and FQGTGA. CDR3 residues: CASSNRTSGGFETQYF. The DNA for the CDR3 is TGTGCCAGCAGCAATAGGACTAGCGGGGGCTTCGAGACCCAGTACTTC.

In its sample, this clone was seen once. This sequence joins TRBV21-1 and TRBJ2-6; the D call of TRBD1 is as the table states it, not checked on the DNA. TRBV21-1 is a pseudogene segment. The CDR3 length is 17 residues. DNA for the CDR3: TGTGCCAGCAGCCACGGACAGCGGTCCTTTGGGGCCAACGTCCTGACTTTC. It translates to CASSHGQRSFGANVLTF.

The chain couples TRBV27 to TRBJ2-5; D is possibly TRBD1 (6 bases). The DNA end favors TRBJ2-7, so the J call may be wrong. Germline CDR1 reads MNHEY; CDR2 reads SMNVEV (reference sequence). CDR3 length: 13 residues. In DNA, the CDR3 is TGTGCCAGCAGTGAAGGACAGACCTACGAGCAGTACTTC. This translates into CASSEGQTYEQYF.

This chain uses TRBV6-5 with TRBJ1-2; D remains unclear. Germline CDR1 is MNHEY and CDR2 is SVGAGI. CDR3 size: 13 residues. V was pared by 3 bases and J by 5 bases, with 10 bases between. CDR3 amino acids: CASSYNSGYGYTF. The CDR3 nucleotides read TGTGCCAGCAGTTATAATTCAGGTTATGGCTACACCTTC.

Concerning this clone itself: A junction end diverges from the germline sequence, so it may reflect a read error. V and J are TRBV29-1 and TRBJ2-1; tentatively, D is TRBD1 (6 bases). The CDR3 runs to 10 residues. Germline values: CDR1 SQVTM, CDR2 ANQGSEA. CDR3 nucleotide sequence: TGCAGCGCCGACAAAGTAACAGGGCTCTTC. This sequence encodes CSADKVTGLF.

The chain is built from TRBV6-6 and TRBJ1-1, with D uncertain. V dropped 5 bases and J dropped 0 bases, with 4 bases sitting between them. The CDR3 is 12 amino acids. Looked up from germline, CDR1 is MNHNY and CDR2 is SVGAGI (reference sequence). CDR3 loop: CASSTMNTEAFF. For the CDR3, the DNA is TGTGCCAGCAGTACCATGAACACTGAAGCTTTCTTT.

As for this clone: The identical CDR3 is also encoded by other nucleotide sequences in the sample. The rearrangement joins TRBV5-1 to TRBJ2-7; 11 bases match TRBD1. CDR3 length equals 14 residues. The germline gives CDR1 SGHRS, CDR2 YFSETQ. With V trimmed by 3 bases and J by 2 bases, 1 base remained unmatched. CDR3 region: CASSWGQGAYEQYF. CDR3 sequence (DNA): TGCGCCAGCAGCTGGGGACAGGGGGCCTACGAGCAGTACTTC.

In DNA form, the CDR3 reads TGTGCCAGCAGCTACGACCCGAGCTCCTACGAGCAGTACTTC. Translated: CASSYDPSSYEQYF. The rearrangement uses TRBV7-9 and TRBJ2-7; D uncertain. V dropped 4 bases and J dropped 0 bases, with 10 bases sitting between them. This CDR3 comprises 14 residues. Per the germline V gene, CDR1 is SEHNR and CDR2 is FQNEAQ (reference sequence).

The rearrangement links TRBV5-6 to TRBJ2-7; D not resolved. This CDR3 contains 14 residues. Germline lookup yields CDR1 SGHDT and CDR2 YYEEEE. The germline V and J ends were trimmed by 0 bases and 3 bases, with 10 bases remaining between them. Here the CDR3 reads CASSLAPEHYEQYF. CDR3 bases: TGTGCCAGCAGCTTGGCTCCCGAACACTACGAGCAGTACTTC.

This clone was detected only a few times. The V gene is TRBV29-1, the J gene TRBJ1-1; D possibly corresponds to TRBD1 (5 bases). The CDR3 sequence is 15 residues long. V was cut by 3 bases and J by 11 bases, with 25 bases left in between. Germline V CDR1 and CDR2: SQVTM, ANQGSEA. The CDR3 region is CSVDLPGEAGKDAFF. The DNA of the CDR3 is TGCAGCGTTGACCTTCCGGGGGAGGCAGGGAAGGATGCTTTCTTT. The full variable domain, its missing parts supplied by reference TRBV29-1 and TRBJ1-1, is SAVISQKPSRDICQRGTSLTIQCQVDSQVTMMFWYRQQPGQSLTLIATANQGSEATYESGFVIDKFPISRPNLTFSTLTVSNMSPEDSSIYLCSVDLPGEAGKDAFFGQGTRLTVV.

J is TRBJ1-5 and V is TRBV4-1, with unresolved D. This CDR3 spans 14 amino acids. The V and J ends lost 2 bases and 3 bases respectively, with 8 bases between them. CDR1 is MGHRA, CDR2 YSYEKL, per germline. The CDR3 nucleotides are TGCGCCAGCAGCCAAAATGGACCCAATCAGCCCCAGCATTTT. This translates into CASSQNGPNQPQHF.

This chain links TRBV9 with TRBJ2-7; unclear D gene. The germline V and J ends were trimmed by 7 bases and 0 bases, with 5 bases remaining between them. The CDR3 has 11 amino acids. Looked up from germline, CDR1 is SGDLS and CDR2 is YYNGEE. The chain's CDR3 is CASASSYEQYF. The CDR3 region has the DNA TGTGCCAGCGCCTCCTCCTACGAGCAGTACTTC.

The rearrangement uses TRBV27 and TRBJ1-1, with 7 bases lining up with TRBD1. Germline V gene sequence: CDR1 MNHEY, CDR2 SMNVEV (reference sequence). Unmatched junction bases numbered 2, after V lost 3 bases and J lost 4 bases. CDR3 size: 13 residues. CDR3 in amino acids: CASSLGQITEAFF. In nucleotides, the CDR3 is TGTGCCAGCAGTTTGGGACAGATCACTGAAGCTTTCTTT.

This sequence joins TRBV9 and TRBJ2-7; 11 bases align to TRBD2. The CDR3 length is 15 residues. Losses at the gene ends were 3 bases for V and 4 bases for J; bases not matched to a gene: 6. Germline V CDR1 and CDR2: SGDLS, YYNGEE. CDR3 region: CASSAGGLAVYEQYF. The CDR3 nucleotides read TGTGCCAGCAGCGCAGGGGGACTAGCGGTATACGAGCAGTACTTC. The whole variable domain, remainder taken from reference TRBV9 and TRBJ2-7, is DSGVTQTPKHLITATGQRVTLRCSPRSGDLSVYWYQQSLDQGLQFLIQYYNGEERAKGNILERFSAQQFPDLHSELNLSSLELGDSALYFCASSAGGLAVYEQYFGPGTRLTVT.

This chain uses TRBV27 with TRBJ2-5; D may be TRBD1 (5 bases). TRBJ2-7 explains the end of the DNA better; the J call may be wrong. Germline assignment: CDR1 MNHEY and CDR2 SMNVEV (reference sequence). The CDR3 runs 14 residues. DNA of the CDR3: TGTGCCAGCAGTTTAGGCCAGGGTCTCTCCGAGCAGTACTTC. This translates into CASSLGQGLSEQYF.

The genes are TRBV27 and TRBJ1-1; D ambiguous. Between the trimmed V and J ends, which lost 7 bases and 8 bases, there was a span of 26 bases. In germline, CDR1 is MNHEY, CDR2 SMNVEV (reference sequence). The CDR3 length is 16 residues. CDR3 region: CASINRVGPRLGEAFF. The CDR3 bases are TGTGCCAGCATAAACCGAGTAGGGCCTCGACTCGGGGAAGCTTTCTTT.

The chain couples TRBV10-3 to TRBJ1-2; D is perhaps TRBD1 (6 bases). Trimming stripped 10 bases from V and 3 bases from J, with 18 bases between. The CDR3 contains 14 residues. CDR1 is ENHRY and CDR2 is SYGVKD in the germline V gene. CDR3 sequence reads: CASREVGGDYGYTF. The CDR3, as DNA: TGTGCCAGCAGGGAGGTAGGGGGGGACTATGGCTACACCTTC.

The chain combines TRBV2 with TRBJ2-2; D call uncertain. The V end lost 8 bases, the J end lost 4 bases, and 5 bases lay between the germline ends. This CDR3 has 11 residues. CDR1 and CDR2 from the germline V gene are SNHLY and FYNNEI. The DNA of the CDR3 is TGTGCCAGCTCCTTCACCGGGGAGCTGTTTTTT. Protein product: CASSFTGELFF. Filled out from reference TRBV2 and TRBJ2-2, the complete variable domain reads EPEVTQTPSHQVTQMGQEVILRCVPISNHLYFYWYRQILGQKVEFLVSFYNNEISEKSEIFDDQFSVERPDGSNFTLKIRSTKLEDSAMYFCASSFTGELFFGEGSRLTVL.